The present entry profiles one TCR beta chain with its context. Clones were read by immunoSEQ multiplex PCR, and TCRdb kept only the in-frame ones, dropping some. The sample yields around 380,000 clones, 70% to 90% seen once. The data are from a study of blood T cell repertoires in COVID-19. The study recruited people aged 18 to 89 years across about two dozen US areas. For recovered donors of Cohort 3, there were two negative PCRs, clearance, or symptom resolution. The germline V gene encodes CDR1 SGHNT and CDR2 YYREEE (reference sequence). The CDR3 runs 15 residues. The V and J ends lost 4 bases and 3 bases, in that order; junction bases with no gene match: 9.

The source of this sequence is a man younger than 45 who had recovered from COVID-19. This sequence joins TRBV5-4 and TRBJ1-2; 7 bases align to TRBD1. The sequencing sample was made of PBMCs or T cells enriched from blood (not recorded which). In DNA form, the CDR3 reads TGTGCCAGCAGCCGCGGGACAGTTCGGGACTATGGCTACACCTTC. This translates into CASSRGTVRDYGYTF.